This T cell receptor beta chain emerged from a study of T-cell memory formation after mild COVID-19. Trimming removed 2 bases at V and 2 bases at J, with 13 bases between. The V gene's germline CDR1 is MNHNS and CDR2 SASEGT. The CDR3 has 15 amino acids. Study-level points and caveats: Later expanders leaned CD4+, whereas day 15 to 85 contracting clones were balanced CD4/CD8. Mainly CM and EM harbored the contracting CD4+ clones; mainly EMRA harbored the CD8+ ones. Memory cells collected pre-infection included some clones that later responded, suggesting cross-reactive memory joined.

5'RACE, which relied on constant-segment primers, yielded TCR alpha and TCR beta cDNA libraries carrying sample barcodes and UMIs. TCRdb re-analysed the 5' RACE reads in MiXCR, keeping a single row per CDR3 protein. This sample has more than 300,000 distinct CDR3 sequences; approximately 15% occur once, and the top ten carry approximately 22%. This clonotype appeared a few times. Its antigen remains unknown. The sample comprised PBMCs or a T cell subset sorted from them (not recorded which). The sequence came from a man between 18 and 29 years old who had mild COVID-19 (a few samples of this study predate the infection). Cell type and time point are not known. The chain recombines TRBV6-1 with TRBJ2-7; D uncertain. This CDR3 is CASSENILGTYEQYF. For the CDR3, the DNA is TGTGCCAGCAGTGAAAATATTCTGGGAACCTACGAGCAGTACTTC.